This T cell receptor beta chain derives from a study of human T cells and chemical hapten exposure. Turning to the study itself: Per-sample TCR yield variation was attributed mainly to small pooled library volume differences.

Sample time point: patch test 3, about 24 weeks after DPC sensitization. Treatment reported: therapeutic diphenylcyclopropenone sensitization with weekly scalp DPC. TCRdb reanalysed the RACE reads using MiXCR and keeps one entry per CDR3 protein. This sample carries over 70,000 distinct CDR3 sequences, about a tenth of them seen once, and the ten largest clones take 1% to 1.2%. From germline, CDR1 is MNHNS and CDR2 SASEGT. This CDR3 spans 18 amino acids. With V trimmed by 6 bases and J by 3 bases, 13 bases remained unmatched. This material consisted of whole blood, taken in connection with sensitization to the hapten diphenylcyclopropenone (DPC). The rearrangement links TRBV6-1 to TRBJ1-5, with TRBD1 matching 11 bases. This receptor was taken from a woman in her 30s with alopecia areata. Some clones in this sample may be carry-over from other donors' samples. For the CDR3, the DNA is TGTGCCAGCAGGGGACAGGGGGTTATTGTGGGGATCAATCAGCCCCAGCATTTT. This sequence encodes CASRGQGVIVGINQPQHF.